These 24 T cell receptor beta chains came from one sample sequenced in a study of T cell responses to AZD1222 COVID-19 vaccine. Only in-frame clones appear in the TCRdb table, and some are missing; sequencing was by immunoSEQ multiplex PCR. The data hold fewer than 120,000 clones, with about 95% observed a single time. The specimen was peripheral blood, collected 28 days after the second AZD1222 dose. These receptors all come from an adult who received the AZD1222 COVID-19 vaccine.

This clone was seen only once. The V and J genes are TRBV6-5 and TRBJ1-2, with 7 bases lining up with TRBD1. Trimming removed 0 bases from V and 5 bases from J; junction bases left unmatched: 6. The V gene's germline CDR1 is MNHEY and CDR2 SVGAGI. The CDR3 runs to 15 residues. The CDR3 DNA sequence: TGTGCCAGCAGTTACTCGCACAGGGGTGAATATGGCTACACCTTC. Its translation: CASSYSHRGEYGYTF.

The chain uses TRBV11-2 and TRBJ2-7; D perhaps matches TRBD1 (6 bases). Germline-derived CDR1 and CDR2 are SGHAT and FQNNGV. With 3 bases removed from V and 2 bases from J, the gap between germline ends came to 14 bases. This CDR3 region has 15 residues. In DNA, the CDR3 is TGTGCCAGCAGCTTGGGTCCTGGGACAACCTACGAGCAGTACTTC. This translates into CASSLGPGTTYEQYF.

The rearrangement links TRBV5-6 to TRBJ1-1, with TRBD1 as a possible D gene (5 bases). This CDR3 contains 13 residues. Germline V gene sequence: CDR1 SGHDT, CDR2 YYEEEE. Trimming removed 5 bases at V and 0 bases at J, with 8 bases between. DNA for the CDR3: TGTGCCAGCAGGGCAGGGATGAACACTGAAGCTTTCTTT. It specifies CASRAGMNTEAFF.

The V and J genes are TRBV6-4 and TRBJ1-1, with TRBD1 identical over 9 bases. The V and J ends lost 6 bases and 1 base, in that order; junction bases with no gene match: 3. Germline V gene data show CDR1 as MRHNA and CDR2 as SNTAGT. The CDR3 is made up of 14 amino acids. CDR3 nucleotide sequence: TGTGCCAGCAGCCGGGACAGGGCGAACACTGAAGCTTTCTTT. Encoded protein: CASSRDRANTEAFF.

The chain uses TRBV19 and TRBJ2-7; D possibly matches TRBD1 or TRBD2 (5 bases each). Germline lookup yields CDR1 LNHDA and CDR2 SQIVND (reference sequence). The V and J ends lost 5 bases and 7 bases respectively, with 18 bases between them. The CDR3 length is 14 residues. The CDR3 loop reads CASSHPGQTLEQYF. The CDR3 region has the DNA TGTGCCAGTAGTCACCCGGGGCAGACCTTAGAGCAGTACTTC.

This chain uses TRBV30 with TRBJ1-1, with 7 positions matching TRBD1. The V gene's germline CDR1 is GTSNPN and CDR2 SVGIG (reference sequence). The CDR3 runs 13 residues. Losses at the gene ends were 8 bases for V and 9 bases for J; bases not matched to a gene: 15. The CDR3 loop is CARRGSGTPKAFF. The CDR3 DNA is TGTGCCCGCAGGGGGTCCGGGACTCCTAAAGCTTTCTTT.

V and J are TRBV9 and TRBJ1-3; 8 positions match TRBD1. CDR3 length: 14 residues. The V gene end was trimmed by 4 bases and the J gene end by 5 bases; junction bases not matched to a gene: 5. The germline V gene encodes CDR1 SGDLS and CDR2 YYNGEE. As DNA, the CDR3 is TGTGCCAGCAGCAAAGGACAGGGACGAAACACCATATATTTT. This sequence encodes CASSKGQGRNTIYF.

The chain employs TRBV6-5 and TRBJ1-4; the D gene is possibly TRBD1 (6 bases). In germline, CDR1 is MNHEY, CDR2 SVGAGI. The CDR3 covers 14 residues. The V gene lost 3 bases and the J gene lost 8 bases, with 13 bases spanning the gap. Here the CDR3 DNA reads TGTGCCAGCAGTTATAACAGGGATCACGAAAAACTGTTTTTT. As protein: CASSYNRDHEKLFF.

The chain has TRBV14 and TRBJ1-4, with a tentative D call TRBD1 (6 bases). V was trimmed by 6 bases and J by 6 bases, leaving 20 bases between them. Germline assignment: CDR1 SGHDN and CDR2 FVKESK. The CDR3 totals 16 residues. The CDR3 DNA reads as TGTGCCAGCAGTTCCGACAGGAAATATGGCGATGAAAAACTGTTTTTT. Residues: CASSSDRKYGDEKLFF.

The CDR3 spells CASTAVQGNTIYF. The CDR3 DNA follows: TGTGCCAGCACGGCAGTCCAGGGAAACACCATATATTTT. This chain connects TRBV6-5 to TRBJ1-3, with D hard to call. Germline CDR1 and CDR2: MNHEY and SVGAGI. The CDR3 is 13 residues long. V was trimmed by 7 bases and J by 4 bases, leaving 11 bases between them.

This clone was found once. V gene TRBV19 combines with J gene TRBJ1-6; D is perhaps TRBD1 (5 bases). The CDR3 is 13 residues long. CDR1 is LNHDA, CDR2 SQIVND, per germline (reference sequence). Deletions cut 6 bases from V and 9 bases from J, with 12 bases between. The CDR3 region is CASRDGTISPLHF. As DNA, the CDR3 is TGTGCCAGTAGGGACGGGACTATTTCACCCCTCCACTTT. Variable domain in full (rest from reference TRBV19 and TRBJ1-6): DGGITQSPKYLFRKEGQNVTLSCEQNLNHDAMYWYRQDPGQGLRLIYYSQIVNDFQKGDIAEGYSVSREKKESFPLTVTSAQKNPTAFYLCASRDGTISPLHFGNGTRLTVT.

This chain joins TRBV13 and TRBJ1-1; 9 bases line up with TRBD1. From germline, CDR1 is PRHDT and CDR2 FYEKMQ (reference sequence). V gave up 5 bases and J gave up 5 bases; unmatched junction bases: 3. The CDR3 has 13 residues. CDR3 in DNA: TGTGCCAGCAGCGGGGACAGGGTAACTGAAGCTTTCTTT. Its protein is CASSGDRVTEAFF.

V is TRBV27 and J is TRBJ1-1; no reliable D call. This CDR3 has 15 amino acids. Per the germline V gene, CDR1 is MNHEY and CDR2 is SMNVEV (reference sequence). V lost 1 base to trimming and J lost 9 bases, with 18 bases between them. The CDR3 here is CASSLLSRARQKAFF. The CDR3 DNA is TGTGCCAGCAGTTTATTAAGTAGGGCACGCCAAAAAGCTTTCTTT.

The CDR3 DNA follows: TGTGCCAGCAGTCATTCAGGGGCGCAAGGGACTAGCGGGATCTTTGAGCAGTTCTTC. Its protein is CASSHSGAQGTSGIFEQFF. The rearrangement links TRBV6-6 to TRBJ2-1, with 13 bases fitting TRBD2. Per the germline V gene, CDR1 is MNHNY and CDR2 is SVGAGI (reference sequence). The V and J ends lost 5 bases and 9 bases, in that order; junction bases with no gene match: 19. The CDR3 length is 19 residues.

The CDR3 region has the DNA TGTGCCAGCAGCTCGGGACTGCATGAAAAACTGTTTTTT. The encoded protein is CASSSGLHEKLFF. The J gene is TRBJ1-4, the V gene TRBV28, with D possibly matching TRBD1 (5 bases). Germline values: CDR1 MDHEN, CDR2 SYDVKM. CDR3 length: 13 amino acids. Trimming removed 6 bases at V and 6 bases at J, with 11 bases between.

The rearrangement uses TRBV7-9 and TRBJ2-3; D unclear. Germline V gene sequence: CDR1 SEHNR, CDR2 FQNEAQ (reference sequence). The CDR3 extends over 14 amino acids. V was clipped by 4 bases and J by 2 bases, with 10 bases between them. DNA of the CDR3: TGTGCCAGCAGCTCCCCTAAAGCCACAGATACGCAGTATTTT. Protein: CASSSPKATDTQYF.

CDR3 sequence reads: CASSSGPWIAFF. The CDR3 bases are TGTGCCAGCAGCTCCGGACCCTGGATAGCTTTCTTT. The chain is built from TRBV7-9 and TRBJ1-1; D remains unclear. The CDR3 consists of 12 residues. V was cut by 4 bases and J by 10 bases, with 13 bases left in between. Germline CDR1 SEHNR, CDR2 FQNEAQ (reference sequence).

This rearrangement joins TRBV18 to TRBJ1-3; D is unresolved. This CDR3 region has 9 residues. Germline CDR1 KGHSH, CDR2 LQKENI. The V end lost 3 bases, the J end lost 13 bases, and 4 bases lay between the germline ends. The CDR3 DNA follows: TGTGCCAGCTCACCGCGTATATATTTT. The encoded protein is CASSPRIYF.

The genes are TRBV7-9 and TRBJ1-2; tentatively, D is TRBD1 (5 bases). The CDR3 has 13 amino acids. V shed 1 base and J shed 5 bases, with 8 bases lying between them. Germline CDR1 SEHNR, CDR2 FQNEAQ (reference sequence). This CDR3 reads CASSLEGLYGYTF. CDR3 DNA: TGTGCCAGCAGCTTAGAGGGGTTATATGGCTACACCTTC.

This chain links TRBV5-5 with TRBJ2-5, with TRBD2 matching 9 bases. V dropped 0 bases and J dropped 4; count of bases not matched to a gene: 4. CDR3 length equals 15 residues. CDR1 is SGHKS and CDR2 is YYEKEE in the germline V gene (reference sequence). CDR3 sequence reads: CASSLGVAGAETQYF. Here the CDR3 DNA reads TGTGCCAGCAGCTTGGGAGTAGCGGGGGCAGAGACCCAGTACTTC.

The gene calls are TRBV6-1 and TRBJ1-1, with D hard to call. This CDR3 spans 11 amino acids. V was clipped by 2 bases and J by 6 bases, with 4 bases between them. The germline gives CDR1 MNHNS, CDR2 SASEGT. In DNA form, the CDR3 reads TGTGCCAGCAGTGAATGGTCTGAAGCTTTCTTT. It encodes CASSEWSEAFF.

The V and J genes are TRBV5-1 and TRBJ2-7; no reliable D call. The CDR3 length is 13 residues. Germline values: CDR1 SGHRS, CDR2 YFSETQ. Trimming removed 4 bases from V and 2 bases from J, with 10 bases in between. In DNA form, the CDR3 reads TGCGCCAGCAGCCCGGGTACGGCCTACGAGCAGTACTTC. This gives the protein CASSPGTAYEQYF.

This clone was counted a single time. This chain links TRBV5-1 with TRBJ1-1; D remains ambiguous. This CDR3 is built from 15 residues. V was pared by 0 bases and J by 2 bases, with 11 bases between. Germline lookup yields CDR1 SGHRS and CDR2 YFSETQ. The CDR3 nucleotides are TGCGCCAGCAGCTTGGTAGGCAGAGGTAACACTGAAGCTTTCTTT. Its protein product is CASSLVGRGNTEAFF.

The gene calls are TRBV5-8 and TRBJ1-3; 8 positions match TRBD1. This CDR3 spans 15 amino acids. Germline loops: CDR1 SGHTS, CDR2 YDEGEE. The ends lost 4 bases at V and 2 bases at J; junction bases unmatched: 5. The CDR3, as DNA: TGTGCCAGCAGCCCGACAGGGGATCCTGGAAACACCATATATTTT. Translating gives CASSPTGDPGNTIYF.